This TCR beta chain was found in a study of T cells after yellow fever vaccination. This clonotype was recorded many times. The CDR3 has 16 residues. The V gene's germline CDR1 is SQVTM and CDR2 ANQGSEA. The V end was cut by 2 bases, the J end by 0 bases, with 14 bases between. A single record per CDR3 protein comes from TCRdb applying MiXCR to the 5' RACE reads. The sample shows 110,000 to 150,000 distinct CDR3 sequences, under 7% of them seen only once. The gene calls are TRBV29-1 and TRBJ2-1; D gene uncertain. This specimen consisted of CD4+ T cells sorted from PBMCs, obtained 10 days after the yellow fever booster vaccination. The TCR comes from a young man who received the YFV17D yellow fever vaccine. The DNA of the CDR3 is TGCAGCGTTGAACCGCGTATCAGGAGCTCCTACAATGAGCAGTTCTTC. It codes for CSVEPRIRSSYNEQFF.